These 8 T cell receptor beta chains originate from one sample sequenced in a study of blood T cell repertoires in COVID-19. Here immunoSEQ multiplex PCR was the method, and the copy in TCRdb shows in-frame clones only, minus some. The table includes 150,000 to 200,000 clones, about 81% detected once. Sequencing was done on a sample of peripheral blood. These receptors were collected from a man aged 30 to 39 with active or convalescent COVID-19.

CDR3: CASSDLDGPPSSYEQYV. The CDR3, as DNA: TGTGCCAGCAGTGACCTTGACGGCCCCCCTAGCTCCTACGAGCAGTACGTC. V is TRBV6-1 and J is TRBJ2-7; D gene unclear. Trimming pared 3 bases from V and 0 bases from J, leaving 18 bases between. Germline assignment: CDR1 MNHNS and CDR2 SASEGT. The CDR3 runs to 17 residues.

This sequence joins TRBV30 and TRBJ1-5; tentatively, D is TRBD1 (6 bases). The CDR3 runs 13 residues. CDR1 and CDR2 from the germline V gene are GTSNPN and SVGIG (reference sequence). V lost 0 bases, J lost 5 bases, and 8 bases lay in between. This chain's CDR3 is CAWSVQGYQPQHF. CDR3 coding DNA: TGTGCCTGGAGTGTACAGGGATATCAGCCCCAGCATTTT.

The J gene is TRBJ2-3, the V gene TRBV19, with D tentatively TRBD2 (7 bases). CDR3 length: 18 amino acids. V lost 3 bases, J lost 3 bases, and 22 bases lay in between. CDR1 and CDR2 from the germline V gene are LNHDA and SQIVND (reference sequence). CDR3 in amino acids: CASSMWASRGAGTDTQYF. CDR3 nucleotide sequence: TGTGCCAGTAGTATGTGGGCCTCACGGGGGGCGGGGACAGATACGCAGTATTTT.

The CDR3 bases are TGTGCCAGCAGTTTAAGTGTAGGGTCTAGCGGGGGGCCGAGCACAGATACGCAGTATTTT. Residues: CASSLSVGSSGGPSTDTQYF. The chain is built from TRBV28 and TRBJ2-3, with 11 bases fitting TRBD2. The CDR3 covers 20 residues. J gave up 0 bases and V 2 bases, and 13 bases lay outside the gene matches. CDR1 and CDR2 from the germline V gene are MDHEN and SYDVKM.

CDR3 sequence: CASSPGEYSNQPQHF. DNA for the CDR3: TGTGCCAGCAGCCCCGGGGAATATAGCAATCAGCCCCAGCATTTT. J is TRBJ1-5 and V is TRBV4-2, with no clear D. V was trimmed by 4 bases and J by 0 bases, leaving 10 bases between them. The CDR3 covers 15 residues. Germline values: CDR1 LGHNA, CDR2 YNFKEQ.

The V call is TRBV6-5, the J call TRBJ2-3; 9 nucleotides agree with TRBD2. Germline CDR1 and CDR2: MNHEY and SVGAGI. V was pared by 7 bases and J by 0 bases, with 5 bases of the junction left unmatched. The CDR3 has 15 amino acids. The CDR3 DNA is TGTGCCAGCACCCGAACTAGCGGGAGCACAGATACGCAGTATTTT. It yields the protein CASTRTSGSTDTQYF.

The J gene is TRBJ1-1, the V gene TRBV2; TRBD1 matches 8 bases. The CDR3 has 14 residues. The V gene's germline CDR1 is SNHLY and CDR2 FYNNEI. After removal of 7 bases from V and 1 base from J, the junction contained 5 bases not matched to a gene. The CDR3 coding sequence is TGTGCCAGCAAATGGACAGGGCCGAACACTGAAGCTTTCTTT. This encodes CASKWTGPNTEAFF.

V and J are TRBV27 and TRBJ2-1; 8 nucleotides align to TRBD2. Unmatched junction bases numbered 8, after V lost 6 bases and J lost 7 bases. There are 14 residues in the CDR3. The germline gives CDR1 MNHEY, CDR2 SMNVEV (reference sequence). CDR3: CASSTGTSWNEQFF. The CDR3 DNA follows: TGTGCCAGCAGCACCGGGACTAGTTGGAATGAGCAGTTCTTC.